What follows are 22 T cell receptor beta chains derived from one specimen sequenced in a study of technical replicates of blood from a handful of donors. Libraries were prepared by immunoSEQ multiplex PCR; TCRdb keeps only in-frame clonotypes and omits some of them. The table records 66,000 or so clones, 88% of them present only once. The source material was PBMCs. The source is a human donor in good health. Some clones in this sample may be carry-over from other donors' samples.

The rearrangement links TRBV7-9 to TRBJ1-2, with 8 bases fitting TRBD1. This CDR3 is built from 15 residues. The trim removed 6 bases at V and 8 bases at J, leaving 14 bases unmatched. Per germline, CDR1 SEHNR and CDR2 FQNEAQ (reference sequence). The CDR3 sequence is CASRPRQGPFEGYTF. DNA for the CDR3: TGTGCCAGCAGACCTAGACAGGGGCCGTTCGAGGGCTACACCTTC.

V and J are TRBV7-9 and TRBJ2-7; TRBD2 matches at 10 bases. V lost 4 bases to trimming and J lost 3 bases; unmatched junction nucleotides: 6. Germline assignment: CDR1 SEHNR and CDR2 FQNEAQ (reference sequence). This CDR3 has 15 residues. This CDR3 is CASSSTSGILYEQYF. For the CDR3, the DNA is TGTGCCAGCAGCTCAACTAGCGGGATACTCTACGAGCAGTACTTC.

The V call is TRBV5-1, the J call TRBJ1-3, with D unresolved. This CDR3 is 14 amino acids long. Germline CDR1 SGHRS, CDR2 YFSETQ. Trimming removed 0 bases at V and 0 bases at J, with 4 bases between. The CDR3 DNA reads as TGCGCCAGCAGCTTGGACTACTCTGGAAACACCATATATTTT. It yields the protein CASSLDYSGNTIYF.

This clone was seen a single time. J is TRBJ1-4 and V is TRBV4-2; a possible D gene is TRBD1 (6 bases). Germline CDR1 reads LGHNA; CDR2 reads YNFKEQ. This CDR3 has 16 residues. V was cut by 4 bases and J by 5 bases, with 17 bases left in between. The CDR3 protein is CASSLNRVGSNEKLFF. The CDR3 region has the DNA TGTGCCAGCAGCCTTAACAGGGTGGGGTCAAATGAAAAACTGTTTTTT.

The chain combines TRBV15 with TRBJ1-1, with D maybe TRBD1 (6 bases). The CDR3 is made up of 14 amino acids. Germline-derived CDR1 and CDR2 are LNHNV and YYDKDF (reference sequence). Trimming shortened V by 0 bases and J by 4 bases, and 9 bases separated the two germline ends. The CDR3 DNA reads TGTGCCACCAGCAGAGAGGCAGGGGTCACTGAAGCTTTCTTT. This gives the protein CATSREAGVTEAFF.

This chain uses TRBV10-3 with TRBJ2-3; the match to TRBD2 covers 10 bases. This CDR3 spans 13 amino acids. CDR1 is ENHRY, CDR2 SYGVKD, per germline. The ends lost 8 bases at V and 5 bases at J; junction bases unmatched: 4. CDR3 region: CAIASSGRDTQYF. DNA of the CDR3: TGTGCCATCGCGTCTAGCGGGAGAGATACGCAGTATTTT.

This sequence joins TRBV20-1 and TRBJ2-3; D uncertain. CDR3 length: 11 residues. Germline V lookup: CDR1 DFQATT, CDR2 SNEGSKA (reference sequence). The ends were cut back, 1 base at V and 11 bases at J, with 10 bases in the middle. As DNA, the CDR3 is TGCAGTGCTAGAGTGTCCGAGCGGCAGTATTTT. This translates into CSARVSERQYF.

The gene calls are TRBV5-1 and TRBJ1-6, with TRBD1 matching over 10 bases. This CDR3 comprises 18 residues. CDR1 is SGHRS, CDR2 YFSETQ, per germline. The trim removed 6 bases at V and 10 bases at J, leaving 19 bases unmatched. CDR3 DNA: TGCGCCAGCAAAAGAGGCTCGGTCTCGGGGACAGGGGCCTCACCCCTCCACTTT. It translates to CASKRGSVSGTGASPLHF.

V gene TRBV11-1 combines with J gene TRBJ2-6, with 10 bases fitting TRBD2. In germline, CDR1 is SGHAT, CDR2 FQDESV (reference sequence). The CDR3 covers 15 residues. Here the CDR3 DNA reads TGTGCGACCGGGACTAGCGTCGCTGGGGCCAACGTCCTGACTTTC. Residues: CATGTSVAGANVLTF.

The chain employs TRBV6-5 and TRBJ1-1; D may be TRBD1 (5 bases). V was trimmed by 6 bases and J by 1 base, leaving 15 bases between them. The V gene's germline CDR1 is MNHEY and CDR2 SVGAGI. This CDR3 comprises 15 residues. This chain's CDR3 is CASRPPRQGNTEAFF. CDR3 nucleotides: TGTGCCAGCAGACCGCCTCGGCAGGGGAACACTGAAGCTTTCTTT.

The V and J genes are TRBV6-5 and TRBJ1-1; D not certain. V was clipped by 7 bases and J by 1 base, with 7 bases between them. In germline, CDR1 is MNHEY, CDR2 SVGAGI. The CDR3 is 12 amino acids. CDR3 region: CASKEGNTEAFF. CDR3 sequence (DNA): TGTGCCAGCAAAGAGGGGAACACTGAAGCTTTCTTT.

This chain uses TRBV7-6 with TRBJ2-1; perhaps TRBD2 as D (6 bases). CDR3 length equals 13 residues. V lost 8 bases to trimming and J lost 8 bases, with 16 bases between them. Per germline, CDR1 SGHVS and CDR2 FNYEAQ. DNA of the CDR3: TGTGCCAGCGCTAACTCGGGGGACGATGAGCAGTTCTTC. Its protein is CASANSGDDEQFF.

The gene calls are TRBV5-8 and TRBJ1-2, with D possibly being TRBD1 (5 bases). Germline CDR1 SGHTS, CDR2 YDEGEE. V lost 4 bases and J 4 bases, leaving 14 bases between the germline ends. The CDR3 loop spans 14 amino acids. CDR3 in amino acids: CASSPFRTPYGYTF. The CDR3 nucleotides read TGTGCCAGCAGCCCCTTCCGGACACCCTATGGCTACACCTTC. Combining the CDR3 with reference TRBV5-8 and TRBJ1-2 gives the whole variable domain EAGVTQSPTHLIKTRGQQATLRCSPISGHTSVYWYQQALGLGLQFLLWYDEGEERNRGNFPPRFSGRQFPNYSSELNVNALELEDSALYLCASSPFRTPYGYTFGSGTRLTVV.

The chain couples TRBV10-3 to TRBJ2-2; 10 bases match TRBD2. The CDR3 is 18 amino acids. From germline, CDR1 is ENHRY and CDR2 SYGVKD. The V gene end was trimmed by 4 bases and the J gene end by 4 bases; junction bases not matched to a gene: 12. The CDR3 loop is CAISAHPDSGGSTGELFF. CDR3 sequence (DNA): TGTGCCATCAGTGCCCACCCGGATAGCGGGGGGAGCACCGGGGAGCTGTTTTTT.

The chain combines TRBV19 with TRBJ1-2; the match to TRBD1 covers 12 bases. The CDR3 has 15 amino acids. Looked up from germline, CDR1 is LNHDA and CDR2 is SQIVND (reference sequence). V lost 3 bases and J lost 7; bases outside the gene matches: 6. CDR3 in amino acids: CASSISGQGASGYTF. The CDR3 nucleotides read TGTGCCAGTAGTATTTCGGGACAGGGGGCATCTGGCTACACCTTC.

The rearrangement joins TRBV7-3 to TRBJ2-1; TRBD2 is a possible D gene (6 bases). Germline V gives CDR1 SGHTA, CDR2 FQGTGA. The CDR3 spans 16 residues. The V end lost 4 bases, the J end lost 0 bases, and 13 bases lay between the germline ends. CDR3 coding DNA: TGTGCCAGCAGCTCCGGGACTTCCGACTCCTACAATGAGCAGTTCTTC. Translating gives CASSSGTSDSYNEQFF.

V and J are TRBV18 and TRBJ2-7; 10 nucleotides match TRBD2. Germline CDR1 reads KGHSH; CDR2 reads LQKENI. J was trimmed by 3 bases and V by 5 bases; bases with no gene match: 7. The CDR3 has 15 amino acids. CDR3 in DNA: TGTGCCAGCTCATCCTATAGCGGGAGGAGCTACGAGCAGTACTTC. Encoded protein: CASSSYSGRSYEQYF.

The chain couples TRBV7-3 to TRBJ2-5, with 9 bases aligning to TRBD1. Looked up from germline, CDR1 is SGHTA and CDR2 is FQGTGA. V shed 0 bases and J 6 bases; nucleotides not matched to a gene: 5. This CDR3 spans 15 amino acids. The CDR3 loop reads CASSLTGQGWKTQYF. The CDR3 nucleotides read TGTGCCAGCAGCTTAACGGGACAGGGCTGGAAGACCCAGTACTTC.

The chain is built from TRBV4-2 and TRBJ2-1; D is perhaps TRBD2 (5 bases). CDR1 is LGHNA and CDR2 is YNFKEQ in the germline V gene. V was trimmed by 4 bases and J by 2 bases, leaving 15 bases between them. This CDR3 comprises 16 residues. CDR3 in DNA: TGTGCCAGCAGCCCATGGGTAGCGCATACCTACAATGAGCAGTTCTTC. This codes for CASSPWVAHTYNEQFF.

The chain has TRBV10-3 and TRBJ2-2, with 8 positions matching TRBD2. The CDR3 has 15 amino acids. CDR1 is ENHRY, CDR2 SYGVKD, per germline. The J segment lost 3 bases and the V segment lost 5 bases, leaving 5 bases of the junction unmatched. In nucleotides, the CDR3 is TGTGCCATCAGTCTCGGGAGGGCCTACACCGGGGAGCTGTTTTTT. Translated: CAISLGRAYTGELFF.

Remarks on this clone: Other DNA sequences in this sample translate to the same CDR3. The chain recombines TRBV27 with TRBJ1-1, with a tentative D call TRBD1 (5 bases). The CDR3 is 15 residues long. Trimming stripped 0 bases from V and 2 bases from J, with 10 bases between. From germline, CDR1 is MNHEY and CDR2 SMNVEV (reference sequence). The CDR3 DNA reads as TGTGCCAGCAGTTTATCGAGGCAGGGAAACACTGAAGCTTTCTTT. Translation gives CASSLSRQGNTEAFF.

The chain joins TRBV4-3 to TRBJ2-2; 8 nucleotides match TRBD1. The CDR3 has 15 residues. After removal of 2 bases from V and 6 bases from J, the junction contained 5 bases not matched to a gene. Looked up from germline, CDR1 is LGHNA and CDR2 is YSLEER. The CDR3 coding sequence is TGCGCCAGCAGCCAACGGACAGGGTTTCCCGGGGAGCTGTTTTTT. Translated, it gives CASSQRTGFPGELFF.